These 4 T cell receptor beta chains share one sample of origin, sequenced in a study of T cells in Graves' hyperthyroidism and ophthalmopathy. The source material, RNA transcripts, was used to amplify TCR beta CDR3 regions. In the first-round RT-PCR of the TCR CDR3, the HTBI primer set was used. Each CDR3 protein gets one entry after TCRdb re-called the multiplex PCR reads with MiXCR. The sample holds hundreds of thousands of distinct CDR3 sequences, about 15% seen once. The material sequenced was blood. These receptors all come from a woman aged 18 to 35 with Graves' hyperthyroidism.

This clonotype was detected ten times or more. The chain links TRBV3-1 to TRBJ1-1; the D gene is possibly TRBD1 (5 bases). The V gene's germline CDR1 is LGHDT and CDR2 YNNKEL (reference sequence). The CDR3 loop spans 14 amino acids. V dropped 6 bases and J dropped 4 bases, with 15 bases sitting between them. The CDR3 DNA reads TGTGCCAGCAGTCCCGTGAGGACAAGCACTGAAGCTTTCTTT. Protein sequence: CASSPVRTSTEAFF.

The table lists this clonotype with many counts. The chain has TRBV2 and TRBJ2-7, with D possibly called TRBD1 or TRBD2 (5 bases each). This CDR3 is 13 amino acids long. CDR1 and CDR2 (germline): SNHLY, FYNNEI. V lost 6 bases and J lost 6, with 15 bases in between. CDR3 region: CASSKDTGSEQYF. The CDR3 DNA is TGTGCCAGCAGCAAGGACACTGGGAGCGAGCAGTACTTC.

This clonotype was seen many times. The J gene is TRBJ1-1, the V gene TRBV7-3, with TRBD1 as a possible D gene (5 bases). The V end was cut by 2 bases, the J end by 4 bases, with 11 bases between. The CDR3 contains 14 residues. From germline, CDR1 is SGHTA and CDR2 FQGTGA. CDR3 amino acids: CASSLYQGSTEAFF. The CDR3 bases are TGTGCCAGCAGCTTATACCAGGGCTCCACTGAAGCTTTCTTT.

This clonotype was seen only a few times. The chain carries TRBV28 and TRBJ1-4; 7 nucleotides match TRBD1. The J segment lost 11 bases and the V segment lost 6 bases, leaving 12 bases of the junction unmatched. The CDR3 totals 14 residues. Germline CDR1 reads MDHEN; CDR2 reads SYDVKM. This chain's CDR3 is CASSAGGILRKLFF. The DNA of the CDR3 is TGTGCCAGCAGCGCAGGGGGGATTTTGAGGAAACTGTTTTTT.